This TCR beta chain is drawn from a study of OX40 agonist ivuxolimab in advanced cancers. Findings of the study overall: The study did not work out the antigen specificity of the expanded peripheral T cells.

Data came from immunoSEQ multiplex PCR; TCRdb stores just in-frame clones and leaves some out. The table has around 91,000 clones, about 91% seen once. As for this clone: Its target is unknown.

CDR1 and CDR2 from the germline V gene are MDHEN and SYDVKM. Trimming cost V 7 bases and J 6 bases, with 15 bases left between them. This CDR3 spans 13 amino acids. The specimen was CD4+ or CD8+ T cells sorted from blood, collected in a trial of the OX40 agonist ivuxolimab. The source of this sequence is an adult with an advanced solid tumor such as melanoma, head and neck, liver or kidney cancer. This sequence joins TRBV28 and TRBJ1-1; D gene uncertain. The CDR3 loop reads CASIQSSPAEAFF. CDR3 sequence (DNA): TGTGCCAGCATCCAAAGCTCCCCCGCTGAAGCTTTCTTT.